The 25 T cell receptor beta chains below were found in one sample sequenced in a study of T cells in Graves' hyperthyroidism and ophthalmopathy. What was amplified from RNA transcripts were TCR beta CDR3 regions. HTBI primers were used for first-round RT-PCR of the TCR CDR3. TCRdb ran MiXCR on the multiplex PCR reads and lists one entry per CDR3 protein. The sample lists some 560,000 distinct CDR3 sequences, around 13% occurring once. Sequencing was performed on blood. The receptors originated from a woman in her forties with Graves' hyperthyroidism.

This clonotype was recorded a few times. V gene TRBV25-1 combines with J gene TRBJ2-3; the match to TRBD1 covers 7 bases. V lost 6 bases to trimming and J lost 6 bases; unmatched junction nucleotides: 15. Germline-derived CDR1 and CDR2 are MGHDK and SYGVNS. The CDR3 extends over 16 amino acids. CDR3 nucleotides: TGTGCCAGCAGCCCGCAAAACGTACCGGGACAGGATACGCAGTATTTT. Protein product: CASSPQNVPGQDTQYF.

This clonotype was seen at least ten times. This chain connects TRBV7-9 to TRBJ1-3; D might be TRBD1 (5 bases). CDR3 size: 15 residues. V dropped 0 bases and J dropped 2 bases, with 8 bases sitting between them. CDR1 SEHNR and CDR2 FQNEAQ come from the germline V gene (reference sequence). CDR3 loop: CASSLAQGPGNTIYF. CDR3 bases: TGTGCCAGCAGCTTAGCTCAGGGCCCTGGAAACACCATATATTTT.

The V and J genes are TRBV20-1 and TRBJ2-3; TRBD2 agrees at 11 bases. Germline-derived CDR1 and CDR2 are DFQATT and SNEGSKA (reference sequence). The V and J ends lost 6 bases and 0 bases, in that order; junction bases with no gene match: 14. This CDR3 spans 18 amino acids. The CDR3 loop reads CSATPASGGPSSTDTQYF. The CDR3 region has the DNA TGCAGTGCCACACCAGCTAGCGGGGGGCCTTCTAGCACAGATACGCAGTATTTT.

This clonotype was seen only a few times. The germline gene is not matched at one end of the junction; a read error may be the cause. The rearrangement uses TRBV28 and TRBJ2-7; a weak D match, TRBD1 (6 bases). This CDR3 has 11 amino acids. The germline gives CDR1 MDHEN, CDR2 SYDVKM. CDR3 DNA sequence: TGTGCCAGCAGTTTAAGGGACATCCAAAGGTTC. Translating gives CASSLRDIQRF.

The chain is built from TRBV27 and TRBJ2-1; no reliable D call. The CDR3 covers 13 residues. The V and J ends lost 3 bases and 9 bases respectively, with 12 bases between them. Germline V gene data show CDR1 as MNHEY and CDR2 as SMNVEV (reference sequence). This chain's CDR3 is CASSLVRWGEQFF. The DNA for the CDR3 is TGTGCCAGCAGTTTGGTGCGGTGGGGTGAGCAGTTCTTC.

This clonotype was picked up a small number of times. The chain uses TRBV19 and TRBJ1-1, with D possibly matching TRBD1 (5 bases). The CDR3 is 13 amino acids. Germline V gene lookup returns CDR1 LNHDA and CDR2 SQIVND (reference sequence). Deletions cut 1 base from V and 4 bases from J, with 7 bases between. DNA for the CDR3: TGTGCCAGTAGTATAGGTAGGGGCACTGAAGCTTTCTTT. Its translation: CASSIGRGTEAFF.

This clonotype was counted ten times or more. The chain couples TRBV28 to TRBJ2-7; perhaps D is TRBD1 or TRBD2 (5 bases each). Germline V lookup: CDR1 MDHEN, CDR2 SYDVKM. This CDR3 is 13 amino acids long. The V end was cut by 3 bases, the J end by 5 bases, with 11 bases between. The CDR3 DNA is TGTGCCAGCAGTTTTAGAGGGGTTGACGAGCAGTACTTC. Translating it yields CASSFRGVDEQYF.

This clonotype was counted many times. The chain recombines TRBV6-2 or TRBV6-3 with TRBJ2-5; D perhaps matches TRBD1 (5 bases). The CDR3 contains 14 residues. CDR1 and CDR2 from the germline V gene are MNHEY and SVGEGT. Trimming cost V 2 bases and J 3 bases, with 10 bases left between them. The CDR3: CASSYGAAKETQYF. The CDR3 DNA follows: TGTGCCAGCAGTTACGGGGCAGCCAAAGAGACCCAGTACTTC.

This clonotype was observed a handful of times. This chain uses TRBV5-5 with TRBJ1-4; D possibly corresponds to TRBD1 (6 bases). The CDR3 loop spans 16 amino acids. The V gene's germline CDR1 is SGHKS and CDR2 YYEKEE (reference sequence). The V end lost 3 bases, the J end lost 4 bases, and 16 bases lay between the germline ends. CDR3 protein: CASSSTGQKLNEKLFF. In DNA, the CDR3 is TGTGCCAGCAGCTCGACAGGCCAAAAACTTAATGAAAAACTGTTTTTT.

This clonotype was picked up a small number of times. The V gene is TRBV9, the J gene TRBJ2-7, with 7 nucleotides matching TRBD2. CDR3 size: 16 residues. CDR1 and CDR2 from the germline V gene are SGDLS and YYNGEE. The trim removed 4 bases at V and 0 bases at J, leaving 10 bases unmatched. CDR3 DNA sequence: TGTGCCAGCAGCCCATCGACTAGCCGGAGCTCCTACGAGCAGTACTTC. This translates into CASSPSTSRSSYEQYF.

The chain is built from TRBV9 and TRBJ1-5; D unclear. The germline V gene encodes CDR1 SGDLS and CDR2 YYNGEE. The germline V and J ends were trimmed by 4 bases and 7 bases, with 30 bases remaining between them. This CDR3 contains 19 residues. The CDR3 spells CASSPKERACPNLGQPQHF. The CDR3 DNA reads as TGTGCCAGCAGCCCCAAGGAAAGGGCCTGTCCGAACCTCGGGCAGCCCCAGCATTTT.

Only a few counts were recorded for this clonotype. CDR3 DNA sequence: TGTGCCAGCAGTGAAATTAGACCCGGGGAGCTGTTTTTT. Protein product: CASSEIRPGELFF. The J gene is TRBJ2-2, the V gene TRBV2; D is uncertain. The CDR3 consists of 13 residues. V shed 2 bases and J shed 6 bases, with 7 bases lying between them. Germline V gives CDR1 SNHLY, CDR2 FYNNEI. Looking up the rest from reference TRBV2 and TRBJ2-2 gives the full variable domain: EPEVTQTPSHQVTQMGQEVILRCVPISNHLYFYWYRQILGQKVEFLVSFYNNEISEKSEIFDDQFSVERPDGSNFTLKIRSTKLEDSAMYFCASSEIRPGELFFGEGSRLTVL.

This clonotype was seen repeatedly, ten times or more. The J gene is TRBJ1-4, the V gene TRBV13; D perhaps matches TRBD1 (6 bases). The CDR3 spans 15 residues. The germline gives CDR1 PRHDT, CDR2 FYEKMQ (reference sequence). The ends were cut back, 5 bases at V and 4 bases at J, with 14 bases in the middle. The DNA of the CDR3 is TGTGCCAGCAGCCAGGGAGGACAGTATAATGAAAAACTGTTTTTT. Residues: CASSQGGQYNEKLFF.

This clonotype was recorded at least ten times. The chain couples TRBV29-1 to TRBJ2-2, with TRBD1 identical over 7 bases. Germline CDR1 SQVTM, CDR2 ANQGSEA. Trimming cost V 7 bases and J 4 bases; bases outside gene matches: 6. This CDR3 is built from 13 residues. The CDR3 here is CSGRTGSTGELFF. The CDR3 DNA sequence: TGCAGCGGGAGGACAGGAAGCACCGGGGAGCTGTTTTTT.

This clonotype was detected only a few times. This chain uses TRBV6-2 or TRBV6-3 with TRBJ2-3; TRBD2 agrees at 14 bases. The V and J ends lost 1 base and 4 bases, in that order; junction bases with no gene match: 13. Germline-derived CDR1 and CDR2 are MNHEY and SVGEGT. The CDR3 is 20 residues long. The chain's CDR3 is CASSYFRVGTSGRRPDTQYF. For the CDR3, the DNA is TGTGCCAGCAGTTACTTTCGCGTCGGGACTAGCGGGAGAAGGCCAGATACGCAGTATTTT.

This clonotype was seen repeatedly, ten times or more. This chain joins TRBV27 and TRBJ2-5; D may match TRBD1 or TRBD2 (6 bases each). V gave up 6 bases and J gave up 4 bases, with 15 bases separating them. Germline CDR1 and CDR2: MNHEY and SMNVEV (reference sequence). The length of the CDR3 is 14 residues. Here the CDR3 reads CASSHRGEGETQYF. CDR3 sequence (DNA): TGTGCCAGCAGCCATAGGGGGGAAGGAGAGACCCAGTACTTC.

The rearrangement uses TRBV30 and TRBJ2-1; 10 bases are shared with TRBD2. The CDR3 length is 15 residues. Germline V gene lookup returns CDR1 GTSNPN and CDR2 SVGIG (reference sequence). J was trimmed by 8 bases and V by 0 bases; bases with no gene match: 7. CDR3 loop: CAWSVSLAGDHEQFF. For the CDR3, the DNA is TGTGCCTGGAGTGTTTCGCTAGCGGGAGACCATGAGCAGTTCTTC.

This sequence joins TRBV6-1 and TRBJ2-5, with D perhaps TRBD1 (6 bases). The germline V gene encodes CDR1 MNHNS and CDR2 SASEGT. V shed 1 base and J shed 1 base, with 10 bases lying between them. CDR3 size: 15 residues. Here the CDR3 DNA reads TGTGCCAGCAGTGAAGTTCCAGGGGCCCAAGAGACCCAGTACTTC. It is translated as CASSEVPGAQETQYF.

This clonotype showed up just a few times. This sequence joins TRBV20-1 and TRBJ2-1; TRBD2 aligns across 11 bases. Germline-derived CDR1 and CDR2 are DFQATT and SNEGSKA (reference sequence). The CDR3 length is 14 residues. J was trimmed by 2 bases and V by 6 bases; bases with no gene match: 3. The CDR3 region is CSASSGRAYNEQFF. CDR3 DNA sequence: TGCAGTGCAAGTAGCGGGAGGGCCTACAATGAGCAGTTCTTC.

The chain combines TRBV3-1 with TRBJ2-7, with 8 bases lining up with TRBD2. V was pared by 0 bases and J by 0 bases, with 7 bases of the junction left unmatched. The CDR3 totals 17 residues. Germline V gene data show CDR1 as LGHDT and CDR2 as YNNKEL (reference sequence). CDR3 sequence (DNA): TGTGCCAGCAGCCAAGAGAGAACGGGAGGGCGCTCCTACGAGCAGTACTTC. It is translated as CASSQERTGGRSYEQYF.

Ten or more counts support this clonotype. This chain joins TRBV3-1 and TRBJ1-1; D gene uncertain. This CDR3 has 16 amino acids. V was shortened by 1 base and J by 0 bases, with 12 bases between the two germline ends. From germline, CDR1 is LGHDT and CDR2 YNNKEL (reference sequence). CDR3 amino acids: CASSQARAALNTEAFF. CDR3 nucleotide sequence: TGTGCCAGCAGCCAAGCGAGGGCCGCCTTGAACACTGAAGCTTTCTTT.

A note on this clonotype: This may come from a read error, since a much larger clone is one base off. V usage is TRBV28 and J usage is TRBJ2-7; perhaps D is TRBD1 or TRBD2 (5 bases each). CDR3 length: 13 residues. Germline V gene lookup returns CDR1 MDHEN and CDR2 SYDVKM. V was pared by 11 bases and J by 3 bases, with 17 bases between. The CDR3 spells CAGGSVGDYEQYF. Here the CDR3 DNA reads TGTGCCGGCGGGTCGGTGGGGGACTACGAGCAGTACTTC.

The V gene is TRBV4-1, the J gene TRBJ1-5; TRBD1 might be the D (6 bases). V shed 5 bases and J shed 4 bases, with 9 bases lying between them. The CDR3 is 13 amino acids. Germline V gene data show CDR1 as MGHRA and CDR2 as YSYEKL. The CDR3 loop is CASSGQTNQPQHF. As DNA, the CDR3 is TGCGCCAGCAGCGGACAGACTAATCAGCCCCAGCATTTT.

This clonotype occurred many times. The rearrangement links TRBV30 to TRBJ1-1; no definite D call. Trimming stripped 4 bases from V and 0 bases from J, with 6 bases between. Germline V gives CDR1 GTSNPN, CDR2 SVGIG (reference sequence). This CDR3 has 12 residues. DNA of the CDR3: TGTGCCTGGATCCTGATGAACACTGAAGCTTTCTTT. It encodes CAWILMNTEAFF. The full variable domain, rest sourced from reference TRBV30 and TRBJ1-1, is SQTIHQWPATLVQPVGSPLSLECTVEGTSNPNLYWYRQAAGRGLQLLFYSVGIGQISSEVPQNLSASRPQDRQFILSSKKLLLSDSGFYLCAWILMNTEAFFGQGTRLTVV.

This clonotype was observed many times. The V and J genes are TRBV18 and TRBJ1-5; 9 bases fit TRBD1. The trim removed 1 base at V and 5 bases at J, leaving 3 bases unmatched. CDR1 and CDR2 (germline): KGHSH, LQKENI. CDR3 size: 15 residues. The CDR3 nucleotides read TGTGCCAGCTCACCACGAGGGACAGGGTATCAGCCCCAGCATTTT. Protein: CASSPRGTGYQPQHF. Complete variable domain (other parts from reference TRBV18 and TRBJ1-5): NAGVMQNPRHLVRRRGQEARLRCSPMKGHSHVYWYRQLPEEGLKFMVYLQKENIIDESGMPKERFSAEFPKEGPSILRIQQVVRGDSAAYFCASSPRGTGYQPQHFGDGTRLSIL.